These T cell receptor beta chains were read from a single sample in a study of cytomegalovirus exposure and HLA in healthy donors. Assay: immunoSEQ multiplex PCR; the TCRdb copy retains only in-frame clones and omits some. The sample includes approximately 210,000 clones, around 86% of them seen just once. Sequences were obtained from PBMCs. The receptors here all came from a man aged 30 to 45 in good health and CMV-seronegative. Both conserved end residues are part of each CDR3. Fields, in order: V gene, CDR3 length, CDR3 protein.

V gene: TRBV7-2; CDR3 length: 17; CDR3 protein: CASSVPTESSYNSPLHF
V gene: TRBV5-1; CDR3 length: 16; CDR3 protein: CASSLIAGSSYNEQFF
V gene: TRBV7-2; CDR3 length: 16; CDR3 protein: CASSSHGGSSGNTIYF
V gene: TRBV14; CDR3 length: 13; CDR3 protein: CASSQTSVYEQYF
V gene: TRBV27; CDR3 length: 11; CDR3 protein: CASSSFYEQYF
V gene: TRBV10-3; CDR3 length: 15; CDR3 protein: CAISEGAGEGTEAFF
V gene: TRBV11-1; CDR3 length: 15; CDR3 protein: CASSFAATANTEAFF
V gene: TRBV15; CDR3 length: 16; CDR3 protein: CATSRWDRLEDQPQHF
V gene: TRBV28; CDR3 length: 15; CDR3 protein: CASSLLLTGEYGYTF
V gene: TRBV28; CDR3 length: 13; CDR3 protein: CASSLTADYGYTF
V gene: TRBV19; CDR3 length: 18; CDR3 protein: CASSTDRGRGGLNNEQFF
V gene: TRBV13; CDR3 length: 15; CDR3 protein: CASSLEGQGGETQYF
V gene: TRBV6-1; CDR3 length: 14; CDR3 protein: CASRIQGSGNTQYF
V gene: TRBV14; CDR3 length: 16; CDR3 protein: CASSQEAGGSTDTQYF
V gene: TRBV19; CDR3 length: 15; CDR3 protein: CASSSSRLGGNEQFF
V gene: TRBV27; CDR3 length: 16; CDR3 protein: CASKPLQGYPNYGYTF